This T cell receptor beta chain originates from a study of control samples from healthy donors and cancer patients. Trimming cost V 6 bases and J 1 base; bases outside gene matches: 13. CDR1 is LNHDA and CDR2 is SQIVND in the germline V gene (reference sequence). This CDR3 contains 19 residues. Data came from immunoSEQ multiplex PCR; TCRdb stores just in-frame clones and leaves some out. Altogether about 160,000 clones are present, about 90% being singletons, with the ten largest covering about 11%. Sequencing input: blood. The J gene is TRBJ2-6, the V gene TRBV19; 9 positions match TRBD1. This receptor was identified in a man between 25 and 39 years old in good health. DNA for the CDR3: TGTGCCAGTAGATTAGAACCGGGACAGGGTCGGTCTGGGGCCAACGTCCTGACTTTC. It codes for CASRLEPGQGRSGANVLTF.